This is a list of T cell receptor beta chains from one sample in a study of identical twins. TCRdb reanalysed the 5' RACE reads using MiXCR and keeps one entry per CDR3 protein. The sample lists roughly 630,000 distinct CDR3 sequences, about 7% occurring once. This same sample was also taken into another study, of yellow fever vaccine responses in identical twins.

Sequenced input: PBMCs. These receptors were collected from a woman between 18 and 29 years old in good health. CDR3s include the opening cysteine and the closing phenylalanine or tryptophan. D genes are given only for firm matches. Expanded clones are given a class, and other clones once, few, many or no size at all.

D	V	size	J	CDR3	DNA
.	TRBV12-3/TRBV12-4	few	TRBJ1-2	CASSPRTVSNYGYTF	TGTGCCAGCAGCCCACGGACAGTTTCTAACTATGGCTACACCTTC
.	TRBV6-5	few	TRBJ2-3	CASSYVPSGRTDTQYF	TGTGCCAGCAGTTACGTCCCCTCCGGGCGCACAGATACGCAGTATTTT
.	TRBV7-9	few	TRBJ1-4	CASSLVESNEKLFF	TGTGCCAGCAGCTTAGTAGAGAGTAATGAAAAACTGTTTTTT
TRBD2	TRBV7-9	many	TRBJ2-3	CASSPTSGASDTQYF	TGTGCCAGCAGTCCGACTAGCGGCGCTTCAGATACGCAGTATTTT
.	TRBV6-1	.	TRBJ1-2	CASSRRDGLYGYTF	TGTGCCAGCAGTAGACGGGACGGACTCTATGGCTACACCTTC
TRBD1	TRBV29-1	many	TRBJ1-2	CSVEDRFDYGYTF	TGCAGCGTGGAGGACAGGTTTGACTATGGCTACACCTTC
.	TRBV5-6	few	TRBJ1-5	CASSFSNQSQHF	TGTGCCAGCAGCTTTAGCAATCAGTCCCAGCATTTT
.	TRBV3-1	.	TRBJ2-7	CASSQGDYEQYF	TGTGCCAGCAGCCAAGGTGACTACGAGCAGTACTTC
.	TRBV20-1	few	TRBJ2-2	CSARGRGANTGELFF	TGCAGTGCCAGGGGTCGGGGGGCGAACACCGGGGAGCTGTTTTTT
.	TRBV7-9	many	TRBJ2-5	CASSLSVETQYF	TGTGCCAGCAGCTTATCGGTAGAGACCCAGTACTTC
.	TRBV12-3/TRBV12-4	many	TRBJ2-7	CASSPGPYEQYF	TGTGCCAGCAGCCCCGGCCCCTACGAGCAGTACTTC
TRBD2	TRBV6-5	.	TRBJ2-2	CASSYGGSGSTGELFF	TGTGCCAGCAGTTACGGTGGTAGCGGGAGTACCGGGGAGCTGTTTTTT
.	TRBV20-1	.	TRBJ1-1	CSARVRQLNTEAFF	TGCAGTGCTAGAGTTAGGCAGCTGAACACTGAAGCTTTCTTT
.	TRBV29-1	.	TRBJ2-1	CSSDFNEQFF	TGCAGCTCAGACTTCAATGAGCAGTTCTTC
TRBD2	TRBV6-2/TRBV6-3	few	TRBJ2-3	CASSYRLGLAGGRDTQYF	TGTGCCAGCAGTTACCGTCTCGGACTAGCGGGGGGGCGAGATACGCAGTATTTT
.	TRBV24-1	many	TRBJ1-1	CATSDGGTEAFF	TGTGCCACCAGTGATGGTGGGACTGAAGCTTTCTTT
.	TRBV7-9	.	TRBJ2-4	CASSSGRDNQNIQYF	TGTGCCAGCAGCTCAGGTCGGGACAACCAAAACATTCAGTACTTC
.	TRBV2	.	TRBJ1-1	CASSFRVGTEAFF	TGTGCCAGCAGTTTCAGGGTTGGCACTGAAGCTTTCTTT
.	TRBV28	.	TRBJ1-1	CASTPGSVGTEAFF	TGTGCCAGCACCCCGGGATCGGTGGGCACTGAAGCTTTCTTT
TRBD2	TRBV15	.	TRBJ2-1	CATRNGRGPYNEQFF	TGTGCCACGAGAAACGGGAGGGGCCCCTACAATGAGCAGTTCTTC
.	TRBV4-1	.	TRBJ2-5	CASSQVTTQETQYF	TGCGCCAGCAGCCAAGTTACTACCCAAGAGACCCAGTACTTC
TRBD2	TRBV5-1	.	TRBJ2-3	CASSLAGTSGGSAHTDTQYF	TGCGCCAGCAGCTTGGCCGGGACTAGCGGGGGGTCCGCCCACACAGATACGCAGTATTTT
TRBD1	TRBV29-1	many	TRBJ2-7	CSVAKTGDYEQYF	TGCAGCGTTGCGAAGACAGGGGACTACGAGCAGTACTTC
TRBD2	TRBV20-1	few	TRBJ2-3	CSARKPGTSGTDTQYF	TGCAGTGCTAGAAAACCCGGGACTAGCGGAACAGATACGCAGTATTTT
.	TRBV4-1	few	TRBJ2-4	CASSQEAPNIQYF	TGCGCCAGCAGCCAAGAAGCTCCAAACATTCAGTACTTC
.	TRBV5-1	.	TRBJ2-1	CASYPGDRAYNEQFF	TGCGCCAGCTACCCCGGCGACAGAGCTTACAATGAGCAGTTCTTC
.	TRBV12-3/TRBV12-4	few	TRBJ2-2	CASNLTWAGELFF	TGTGCCAGCAACCTCACCTGGGCCGGGGAGCTGTTTTTT
.	TRBV29-1	many	TRBJ2-7	CSVEWVEGYEQYF	TGCAGCGTTGAATGGGTTGAGGGCTACGAGCAGTACTTC
TRBD1	TRBV18	.	TRBJ2-1	CASSLEGQAYNEQFF	TGTGCCAGCTCCCTAGAGGGACAGGCTTACAATGAGCAGTTCTTC
TRBD2	TRBV7-9	few	TRBJ2-3	CASSPPWRGGALDTQYF	TGTGCCAGCAGCCCACCGTGGCGCGGGGGGGCCCTAGATACGCAGTATTTT
.	TRBV4-1	many	TRBJ1-2	CASSQDFGAGGYTF	TGCGCCAGCAGCCAAGATTTTGGGGCTGGAGGCTACACCTTC
.	TRBV20-1	few	TRBJ2-2	CSARRVAGLNTGELFF	TGCAGTGCAAGAAGGGTGGCAGGGCTGAACACCGGGGAGCTGTTTTTT
.	TRBV20-1	few	TRBJ1-1	CSAYGPITEAFF	TGCAGTGCATACGGACCCATCACTGAAGCTTTCTTT
.	TRBV12-3/TRBV12-4	many	TRBJ2-7	CASTQGGRDYEQYF	TGTGCCAGCACCCAGGGGGGCAGGGACTACGAGCAGTACTTC
.	TRBV5-1	.	TRBJ1-1	CASSFDIGDTEAFF	TGCGCCAGCAGCTTCGACATTGGGGACACTGAAGCTTTCTTT
TRBD2	TRBV5-1	few	TRBJ2-3	CASSPTSGGVGDTQYF	TGCGCCAGCAGCCCCACTAGCGGGGGGGTCGGAGATACGCAGTATTTT
.	TRBV18	few	TRBJ2-6	CASSPNSPGANVLTF	TGTGCCAGCTCACCAAACAGTCCTGGGGCCAACGTCCTGACTTTC
TRBD2	TRBV20-1	.	TRBJ2-1	CSASPSGIEQFF	TGCAGTGCTAGTCCTAGCGGGATAGAGCAGTTCTTC
.	TRBV15	few	TRBJ2-6	CATSRGETKAGANVLTF	TGTGCCACCAGCAGAGGTGAGACTAAGGCTGGGGCCAACGTCCTGACTTTC
.	TRBV20-1	.	TRBJ1-2	CSARDRYYGYTF	TGCAGTGCTAGGGACAGATACTATGGCTACACCTTC
.	TRBV16	few	TRBJ2-5	CASSQGSRAQETQYF	TGTGCCAGCAGCCAAGGTTCCAGGGCCCAAGAGACCCAGTACTTC
.	TRBV11-2	.	TRBJ2-2	CASSFPGIGGELFF	TGTGCCAGCAGCTTCCCAGGGATTGGCGGGGAGCTGTTTTTT